Listed here are 6 T cell receptor beta chains from one sample, sequenced in a study of read filtering for tumor transcriptome and immune sequencing. The library was built from 400 to 500 ng RNA with molecular barcoded adaptors for alpha/delta and beta/gamma chains. TCRdb processed the reads anew with MiXCR; each CDR3 protein has one entry. Of about 58,000 distinct CDR3 sequences in the sample, more than 9% were seen once. The sample consisted of a population of CD138-negative cells sorted from bone marrow. These receptors originate from a donor aged 40 or over with multiple myeloma.

On this clonotype itself: One end of the junction does not line up with germline, which may come from a read error. The V and J genes are TRBV6-6 and TRBJ2-1; 7 nucleotides agree with TRBD2. Per germline, CDR1 MNHNY and CDR2 SVGAGI (reference sequence). The CDR3 consists of 15 residues. For the CDR3, the DNA is TGTGCCAGCAGTTACGGTGGGACTACTTTCAATGGGCAGCTCTTC. Its protein product is CASSYGGTTFNGQLF.

This clonotype was seen many times. This rearrangement joins TRBV20-1 to TRBJ1-5; D unresolved. Per the germline V gene, CDR1 is DFQATT and CDR2 is SNEGSKA (reference sequence). V lost 3 bases to trimming and J lost 5 bases, with 11 bases between them. The CDR3 is made up of 13 amino acids. CDR3 loop: CSASLAEYQPQHF. DNA for the CDR3: TGCAGTGCTAGCCTGGCAGAATATCAGCCCCAGCATTTT.

This clonotype was counted a single time. The chain uses TRBV2 and TRBJ1-5; D unclear. In germline, CDR1 is SNHLY, CDR2 FYNNEI. Trimming cost V 8 bases and J 0 bases, with 8 bases left between them. CDR3 length equals 13 residues. The CDR3: CASCGISNQPQHF. The CDR3 nucleotides are TGTGCCAGCTGTGGGATTAGCAATCAGCCCCAGCATTTT.

Ten or more counts support this clonotype. The rearrangement joins TRBV7-3 to TRBJ1-1; the D gene is possibly TRBD1 (6 bases). Trimming pared 5 bases from V and 5 bases from J, leaving 12 bases between. The germline V gene has CDR1 SGHTA and CDR2 FQGTGA. The CDR3 has 13 amino acids. CDR3: CASSTQQGTEAFF. The CDR3 DNA reads as TGTGCCAGCAGCACACAACAGGGAACTGAAGCTTTCTTT.

This clonotype was seen at least ten times. This rearrangement joins TRBV11-2 to TRBJ1-2; D perhaps matches TRBD1 (5 bases). Germline V gives CDR1 SGHAT, CDR2 FQNNGV. The CDR3 contains 14 residues. With 2 bases removed from V and 6 bases from J, the gap between germline ends came to 13 bases. CDR3 residues: CASSLRGDSHGYTF. In DNA, the CDR3 is TGTGCCAGCAGCTTACGTGGGGACTCTCATGGCTACACCTTC.

This clonotype was counted only a few times. CDR3 sequence: CAISEVRGNQPQHF. The CDR3 DNA follows: TGTGCCATCAGTGAGGTCCGGGGCAATCAGCCCCAGCATTTT. The V gene is TRBV10-3, the J gene TRBJ1-5; D is ambiguous. Germline CDR1 ENHRY, CDR2 SYGVKD. Trimming removed 2 bases at V and 2 bases at J, with 7 bases between. The CDR3 is 14 amino acids.